This paragraph covers one T cell receptor (beta chain) sequence. This entry is derived from a study of blood T cell repertoires in COVID-19. Study-level information: Both acute and convalescent COVID-19 samples were obtained from the United States, Italy and Spain. Nucleic acid was either cDNA or gDNA, and it came from T cells, B-cell-depleted T cells, or PBMCs.

This CDR3 is 11 amino acids long. After removal of 3 bases from V and 11 bases from J, the junction contained 3 bases not matched to a gene. Germline assignment: CDR1 DFQATT and CDR2 SNEGSKA (reference sequence). Authors' processing steps: The assay estimated nucleated cells by amplifying reference gene primers. Data came from immunoSEQ multiplex PCR; TCRdb stores just in-frame clones and leaves some out. V and J calls and clone size are given by that table; D and trimming were obtained from the DNA. The sample has about 160,000 clones, about 80% seen once. The sequence was obtained from a woman at least 80 years old with acute or convalescent COVID-19. The sample comprised peripheral blood. V usage is TRBV20-1 and J usage is TRBJ1-1; 10 nucleotides agree with TRBD1. Here the CDR3 reads CSARDRGMAFF. The CDR3 DNA is TGCAGTGCTAGGGACAGGGGGATGGCTTTCTTT.